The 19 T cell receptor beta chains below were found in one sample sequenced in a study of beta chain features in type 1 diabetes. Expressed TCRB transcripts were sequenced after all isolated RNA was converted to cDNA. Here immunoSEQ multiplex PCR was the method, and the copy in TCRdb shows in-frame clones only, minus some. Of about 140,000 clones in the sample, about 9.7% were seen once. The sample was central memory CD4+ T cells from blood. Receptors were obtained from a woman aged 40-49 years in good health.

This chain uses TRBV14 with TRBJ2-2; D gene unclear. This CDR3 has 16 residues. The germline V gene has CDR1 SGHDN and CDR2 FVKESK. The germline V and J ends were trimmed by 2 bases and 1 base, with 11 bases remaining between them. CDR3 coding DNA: TGTGCCAGCAGCCAATCGGTTTTCGGGAACACCGGGGAGCTGTTTTTT. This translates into CASSQSVFGNTGELFF. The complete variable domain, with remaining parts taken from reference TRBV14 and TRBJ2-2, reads EAGVTQFPSHSVIEKGQTVTLRCDPISGHDNLYWYRRVMGKEIKFLLHFVKESKQDESGMPNNRFLAERTGGTYSTLKVQPAELEDSGVYFCASSQSVFGNTGELFFGEGSRLTVL.

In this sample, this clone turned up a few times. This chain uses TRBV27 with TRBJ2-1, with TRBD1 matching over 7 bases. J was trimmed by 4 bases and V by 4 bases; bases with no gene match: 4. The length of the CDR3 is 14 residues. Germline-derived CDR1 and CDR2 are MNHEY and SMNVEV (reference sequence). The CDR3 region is CASSSQGYYNEQFF. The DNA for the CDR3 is TGTGCCAGCAGTTCACAGGGGTATTACAATGAGCAGTTCTTC.

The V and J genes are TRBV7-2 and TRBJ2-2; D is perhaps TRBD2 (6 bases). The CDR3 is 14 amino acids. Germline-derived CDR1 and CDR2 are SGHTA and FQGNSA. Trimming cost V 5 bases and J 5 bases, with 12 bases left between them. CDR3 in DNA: TGTGCCAGCAGCCCCCAACTAGCAACCGGGGAGCTGTTTTTT. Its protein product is CASSPQLATGELFF.

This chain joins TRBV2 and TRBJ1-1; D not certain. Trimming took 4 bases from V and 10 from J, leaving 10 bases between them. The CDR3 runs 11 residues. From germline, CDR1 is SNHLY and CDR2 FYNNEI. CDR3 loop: CASSGGRGAFF. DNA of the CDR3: TGTGCCAGCAGTGGCGGACGGGGAGCTTTCTTT.

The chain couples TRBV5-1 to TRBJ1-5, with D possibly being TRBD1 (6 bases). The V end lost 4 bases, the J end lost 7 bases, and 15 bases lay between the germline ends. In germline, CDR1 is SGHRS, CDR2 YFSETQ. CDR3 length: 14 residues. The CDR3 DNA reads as TGCGCCAGCAGCCCCCGGGGGGGGCTACAGCCCCAGCATTTT. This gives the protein CASSPRGGLQPQHF.

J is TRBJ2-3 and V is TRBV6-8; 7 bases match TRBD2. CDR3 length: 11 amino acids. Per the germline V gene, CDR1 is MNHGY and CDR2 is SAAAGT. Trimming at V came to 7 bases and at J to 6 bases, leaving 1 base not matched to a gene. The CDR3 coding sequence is TGTGCCAGCACCGGGGGGGATACGCAGTATTTT. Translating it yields CASTGGDTQYF.

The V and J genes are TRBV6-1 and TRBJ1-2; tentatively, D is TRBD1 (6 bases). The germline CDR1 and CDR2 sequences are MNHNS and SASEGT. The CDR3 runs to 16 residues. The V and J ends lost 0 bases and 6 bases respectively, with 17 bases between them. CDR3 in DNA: TGTGCCAGCAGTGAAGCGGGGGATCACAGGGTGAATGGCTACACCTTC. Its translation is CASSEAGDHRVNGYTF.

In DNA form, the CDR3 reads TGTGCCAGCAGCCCTCCGAACAGGGGGCTAGGGGAGACCCAGTACTTC. It encodes CASSPPNRGLGETQYF. The chain combines TRBV7-9 with TRBJ2-5, with TRBD1 matching over 9 bases. The CDR3 runs 16 residues. Germline lookup yields CDR1 SEHNR and CDR2 FQNEAQ (reference sequence). The trim removed 5 bases at V and 5 bases at J, leaving 12 bases unmatched. The entire variable domain, with the rest obtained from reference TRBV7-9 and TRBJ2-5, is as follows: DTGVSQNPRHKITKRGQNVTFRCDPISEHNRLYWYRQTLGQGPEFLTYFQNEAQLEKSRLLSDRFSAERPKGSFSTLEIQRTEQGDSAMYLCASSPPNRGLGETQYFGPGTRLLVL.

The CDR3 nucleotides are TGTGCCAGCGGCCCTTTGGACAGTTCCTACGAGCAGTACTTC. Translated: CASGPLDSSYEQYF. The genes are TRBV27 and TRBJ2-7, with D possibly being TRBD1 (6 bases). V lost 8 bases, J lost 1 base, and 15 bases lay in between. The germline V gene encodes CDR1 MNHEY and CDR2 SMNVEV (reference sequence). The CDR3 loop spans 14 amino acids.

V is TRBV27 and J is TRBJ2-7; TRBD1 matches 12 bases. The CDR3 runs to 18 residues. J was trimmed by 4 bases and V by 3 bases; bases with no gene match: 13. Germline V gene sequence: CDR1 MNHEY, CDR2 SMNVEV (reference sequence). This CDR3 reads CASSFQGGGQGAYYEQYF. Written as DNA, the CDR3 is TGTGCCAGCAGTTTCCAGGGCGGGGGACAGGGGGCATATTACGAGCAGTACTTC.

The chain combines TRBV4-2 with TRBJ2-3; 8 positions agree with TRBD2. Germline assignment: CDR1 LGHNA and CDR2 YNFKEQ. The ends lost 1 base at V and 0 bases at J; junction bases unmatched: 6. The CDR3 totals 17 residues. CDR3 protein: CASSQGIAGSSTDTQYF. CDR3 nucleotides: TGTGCCAGCAGCCAAGGGATAGCGGGGTCTAGCACAGATACGCAGTATTTT.

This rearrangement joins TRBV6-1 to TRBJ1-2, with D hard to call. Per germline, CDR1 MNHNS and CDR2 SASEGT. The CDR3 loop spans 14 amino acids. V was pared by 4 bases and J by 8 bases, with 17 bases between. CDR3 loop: CASSVRGGNRGYTF. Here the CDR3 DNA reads TGTGCCAGCAGTGTCAGAGGTGGTAATCGAGGCTACACCTTC.

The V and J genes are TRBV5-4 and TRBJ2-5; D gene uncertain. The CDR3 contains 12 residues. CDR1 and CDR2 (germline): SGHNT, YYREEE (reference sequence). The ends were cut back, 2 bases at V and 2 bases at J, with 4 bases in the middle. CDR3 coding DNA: TGTGCCAGCAGCTTATCTCAAGAGACCCAGTACTTC. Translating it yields CASSLSQETQYF. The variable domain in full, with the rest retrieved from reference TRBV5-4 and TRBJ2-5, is ETGVTQSPTHLIKTRGQQVTLRCSSQSGHNTVSWYQQALGQGPQFIFQYYREEENGRGNFPPRFSGLQFPNYSSELNVNALELDDSALYLCASSLSQETQYFGPGTRLLVL.

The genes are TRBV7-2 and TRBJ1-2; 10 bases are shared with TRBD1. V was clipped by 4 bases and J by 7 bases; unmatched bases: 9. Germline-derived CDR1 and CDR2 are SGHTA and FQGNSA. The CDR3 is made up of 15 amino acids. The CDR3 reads CASSSLDRGLSGYTF. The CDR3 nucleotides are TGTGCCAGCAGCTCCCTTGACAGGGGGCTAAGTGGCTACACCTTC.

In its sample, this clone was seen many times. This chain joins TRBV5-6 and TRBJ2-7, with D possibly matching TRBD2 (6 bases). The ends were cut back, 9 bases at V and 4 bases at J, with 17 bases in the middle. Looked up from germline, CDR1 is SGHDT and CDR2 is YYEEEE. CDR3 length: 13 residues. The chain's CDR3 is CATAAGTSYEQYF. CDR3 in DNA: TGTGCCACCGCGGCGGGGACCTCGTACGAGCAGTACTTC.

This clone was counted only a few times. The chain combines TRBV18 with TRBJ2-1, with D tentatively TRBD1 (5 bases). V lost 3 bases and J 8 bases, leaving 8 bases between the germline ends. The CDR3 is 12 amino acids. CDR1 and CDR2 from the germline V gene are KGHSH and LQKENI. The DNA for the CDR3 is TGTGCCAGCTCACCCGCAGGGTATGAGCAGTTCTTC. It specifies CASSPAGYEQFF. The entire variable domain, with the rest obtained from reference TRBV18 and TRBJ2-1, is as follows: NAGVMQNPRHLVRRRGQEARLRCSPMKGHSHVYWYRQLPEEGLKFMVYLQKENIIDESGMPKERFSAEFPKEGPSILRIQQVVRGDSAAYFCASSPAGYEQFFGPGTRLTVL.

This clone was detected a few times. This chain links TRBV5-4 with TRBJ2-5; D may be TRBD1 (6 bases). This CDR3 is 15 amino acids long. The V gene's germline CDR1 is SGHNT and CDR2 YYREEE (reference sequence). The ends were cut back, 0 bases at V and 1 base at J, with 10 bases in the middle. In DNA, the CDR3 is TGTGCCAGCAGCTTGGAAACAGGGTTCCAAGAGACCCAGTACTTC. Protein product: CASSLETGFQETQYF.

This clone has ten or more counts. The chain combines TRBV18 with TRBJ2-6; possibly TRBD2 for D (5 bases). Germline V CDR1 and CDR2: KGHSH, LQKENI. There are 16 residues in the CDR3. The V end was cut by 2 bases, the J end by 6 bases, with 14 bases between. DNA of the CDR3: TGTGCCAGCTCACCAGACCCGACCCGGGAGGCCAACGTCCTGACTTTC. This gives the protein CASSPDPTREANVLTF.

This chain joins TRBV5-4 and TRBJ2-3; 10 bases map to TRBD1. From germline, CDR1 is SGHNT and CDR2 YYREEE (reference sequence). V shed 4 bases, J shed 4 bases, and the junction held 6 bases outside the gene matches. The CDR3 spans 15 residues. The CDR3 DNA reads TGTGCCAGCAGCCCCGGGACAGGGGTCTCAGATACGCAGTATTTT. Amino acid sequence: CASSPGTGVSDTQYF.